The 31 T cell receptor beta chains in this list originate from one sample, sequenced in a study of control samples from healthy donors and cancer patients. Produced via immunoSEQ multiplex PCR; TCRdb's table is partial and in-frame only. The data contain fewer than 300,000 clones, roughly 80% of them singletons. The sequenced sample was PBMCs. The receptors here all came from a woman aged 60-75 years with lung cancer.

The chain carries TRBV28 and TRBJ1-4, with a possible D match to TRBD1 (5 bases). The germline V gene has CDR1 MDHEN and CDR2 SYDVKM. This CDR3 has 15 residues. The ends were cut back, 6 bases at V and 4 bases at J, with 15 bases in the middle. The CDR3 is CASRSRGGVNEKLFF. CDR3 in DNA: TGTGCCAGCAGATCCCGGGGGGGGGTTAATGAAAAACTGTTTTTT.

V gene TRBV27 combines with J gene TRBJ2-7, with 7 nucleotides matching TRBD1. Germline loops: CDR1 MNHEY, CDR2 SMNVEV (reference sequence). The CDR3 consists of 19 residues. After removal of 0 bases from V and 0 bases from J, the junction contained 14 bases not matched to a gene. CDR3 in amino acids: CASSLSSLPTGTSSYEQYF. CDR3 nucleotides: TGTGCCAGCAGTTTATCCTCCCTACCGACAGGGACGAGCTCCTACGAGCAGTACTTC.

The V call is TRBV5-4, the J call TRBJ1-3; unclear D gene. V gave up 1 base and J gave up 3 bases, with 8 bases separating them. Per germline, CDR1 SGHNT and CDR2 YYREEE (reference sequence). This CDR3 has 14 residues. The CDR3 protein is CASSLSNLGNTIYF. The CDR3 region has the DNA TGTGCCAGCAGCTTGTCTAACCTTGGAAACACCATATATTTT.

The chain recombines TRBV27 with TRBJ2-3; 8 bases map to TRBD1. The CDR3 runs 16 residues. Germline V gene data show CDR1 as MNHEY and CDR2 as SMNVEV (reference sequence). V was clipped by 3 bases and J by 2 bases; unmatched bases: 7. The CDR3 nucleotides are TGTGCCAGCAGTTTTTCTTTGGGACAGGACACAGATACGCAGTATTTT. It is translated as CASSFSLGQDTDTQYF.

The chain couples TRBV19 to TRBJ1-2; TRBD1 might be the D (6 bases). Germline assignment: CDR1 LNHDA and CDR2 SQIVND (reference sequence). This CDR3 comprises 14 residues. The germline V and J ends were trimmed by 1 base and 4 bases, with 10 bases remaining between them. In nucleotides, the CDR3 is TGTGCCAGTAGTATAGCTGGGACAATCTATGGCTACACCTTC. Translating it yields CASSIAGTIYGYTF.

This clone is a singleton in its sample. This chain links TRBV5-1 with TRBJ2-7; possible D gene TRBD1, 7 bases. This CDR3 is 14 amino acids long. The germline V gene encodes CDR1 SGHRS and CDR2 YFSETQ. V shed 4 bases and J shed 6 bases, with 17 bases lying between them. CDR3 in DNA: TGCGCCAGCAGCCCCGGACAGGAGGGGAGCGAGCAGTACTTC. Residues: CASSPGQEGSEQYF.

This rearrangement joins TRBV9 to TRBJ1-2; perhaps TRBD1 as D (6 bases). This CDR3 has 14 residues. The ends were cut back, 4 bases at V and 6 bases at J, with 16 bases in the middle. Germline CDR1 and CDR2: SGDLS and YYNGEE. The CDR3 spells CASSPAGEVNGYTF. The CDR3 DNA reads as TGTGCCAGCAGCCCGGCAGGGGAAGTCAATGGCTACACCTTC.

V gene TRBV5-1 combines with J gene TRBJ2-1; either TRBD1 or TRBD2 may fit D (5 bases each). Germline CDR1 and CDR2: SGHRS and YFSETQ. The CDR3 is 18 residues long. Trimming removed 6 bases from V and 2 bases from J, with 24 bases in between. The CDR3 is CASTLTRGAHSAYNEQFF. CDR3 bases: TGCGCCAGCACCCTCACGAGAGGGGCCCATAGCGCCTACAATGAGCAGTTCTTC.

V usage is TRBV5-1 and J usage is TRBJ2-2; the D is unclear. The CDR3 totals 13 residues. With 5 bases removed from V and 6 bases from J, the gap between germline ends came to 11 bases. In germline, CDR1 is SGHRS, CDR2 YFSETQ. The CDR3 protein is CASSYNGPGELFF. CDR3 nucleotide sequence: TGCGCCAGCAGTTATAACGGCCCCGGGGAGCTGTTTTTT.

Only a few counts were recorded for this clone. The chain combines TRBV5-1 with TRBJ2-2; 12 bases fit TRBD1. With V trimmed by 2 bases and J by 7 bases, 6 bases remained unmatched. CDR1 is SGHRS, CDR2 YFSETQ, per germline. The CDR3 spans 16 residues. CDR3 sequence: CASSFGTGGFSGELFF. The CDR3 nucleotides read TGCGCCAGCAGCTTTGGGACAGGGGGCTTCAGCGGGGAGCTGTTTTTT.

The rearrangement uses TRBV6-1 and TRBJ2-1, with 8 bases matching TRBD2. Germline assignment: CDR1 MNHNS and CDR2 SASEGT. The CDR3 loop spans 16 amino acids. J gave up 9 bases and V 4 bases, and 14 bases lay outside the gene matches. The CDR3 is CASSAPPPGTSGEQFF. In nucleotides, the CDR3 is TGTGCCAGCAGTGCCCCGCCTCCTGGGACTAGTGGTGAGCAGTTCTTC.

The V and J genes are TRBV4-1 and TRBJ1-3; 8 bases are a match to TRBD1. V gave up 0 bases and J gave up 2 bases; unmatched junction bases: 0. CDR1 is MGHRA, CDR2 YSYEKL, per germline. The CDR3 loop spans 15 amino acids. This chain's CDR3 is CASSQEQGAGNTIYF. As DNA, the CDR3 is TGCGCCAGCAGCCAAGAACAGGGGGCTGGAAACACCATATATTTT.

This clone is a singleton in its sample. CDR3: CASSEMVTGSYEQYF. As DNA, the CDR3 is TGTGCCAGCAGTGAAATGGTGACAGGGTCCTACGAGCAGTACTTC. The V and J genes are TRBV6-1 and TRBJ2-7, with 7 bases matching TRBD1. Germline V gene sequence: CDR1 MNHNS, CDR2 SASEGT. This CDR3 is 15 amino acids long. V lost 2 bases to trimming and J lost 1 base; unmatched junction nucleotides: 5.

V is TRBV19 and J is TRBJ2-7; 9 bases agree with TRBD1. The CDR3 is 15 amino acids. V lost 7 bases and J lost 6; bases outside the gene matches: 13. Germline assignment: CDR1 LNHDA and CDR2 SQIVND (reference sequence). The DNA of the CDR3 is TGTGCCAGTACCTCAACCGGGACAGGGTCGGTCGAGCAGTACTTC. Its protein is CASTSTGTGSVEQYF.

This clone came up many times. V is TRBV30 and J is TRBJ1-5, with a possible D match to TRBD1 (6 bases). The CDR3 runs to 15 residues. The germline V gene encodes CDR1 GTSNPN and CDR2 SVGIG (reference sequence). The ends were cut back, 0 bases at V and 4 bases at J, with 13 bases in the middle. CDR3 coding DNA: TGTGCCTGGAGTGTACCCGACAGGATAAATCAGCCCCAGCATTTT. Translation: CAWSVPDRINQPQHF.

CDR3 coding DNA: TGTGCGACCAACGGGGCAGGGGTATCGGGTGGGACTGAAGCTTTCTTT. Its protein product is CATNGAGVSGGTEAFF. The chain joins TRBV6-6 to TRBJ1-1, with D perhaps matching TRBD1 (6 bases). CDR1 MNHNY and CDR2 SVGAGI come from the germline V gene (reference sequence). The CDR3 runs to 16 residues.

In this sample, this clone turned up a few times. The CDR3 bases are TGTGCCAGCAGTAAAACCAATCAGGGATACGAGCAGTACTTC. Translated: CASSKTNQGYEQYF. This chain joins TRBV28 and TRBJ2-7; perhaps TRBD1 as D (5 bases). Per the germline V gene, CDR1 is MDHEN and CDR2 is SYDVKM. V lost 5 bases, J lost 4 bases, and 15 bases lay in between. The CDR3 covers 14 residues.

The chain recombines TRBV6-1 with TRBJ2-2; D might be TRBD2 (6 bases). This CDR3 region has 17 residues. Trimming left V 4 bases short and J 2 bases short, with 17 bases between. Germline V gene sequence: CDR1 MNHNS, CDR2 SASEGT. CDR3 sequence reads: CASSAGQVGLNTGELFF. CDR3 DNA sequence: TGTGCCAGCAGTGCCGGGCAGGTGGGACTTAACACCGGGGAGCTGTTTTTT.

The chain uses TRBV29-1 and TRBJ2-1; 12 positions match TRBD1. V was pared by 7 bases and J by 5 bases, with 18 bases of the junction left unmatched. This CDR3 comprises 18 residues. Germline loops: CDR1 SQVTM, CDR2 ANQGSEA. In nucleotides, the CDR3 is TGCAGCGCCGGGACAGGGGGCGAAAGCTATGGTTTACACAATGAGCAGTTCTTC. It translates to CSAGTGGESYGLHNEQFF.

The chain is built from TRBV5-6 and TRBJ1-5; D gene unclear. Germline lookup yields CDR1 SGHDT and CDR2 YYEEEE. This CDR3 comprises 14 residues. V dropped 1 base and J dropped 4 bases, with 9 bases sitting between them. The CDR3 nucleotides are TGTGCCAGCAGCTTGTCGTCGCATAATCAGCCCCAGCATTTT. Translated: CASSLSSHNQPQHF.

This clone was seen only a few times. The chain employs TRBV24-1 and TRBJ2-2; D possibly corresponds to TRBD1 (6 bases). Trimming took 7 bases from V and 7 from J, leaving 12 bases between them. From germline, CDR1 is KGHDR and CDR2 SFDVKD. The CDR3 sequence is 13 residues long. CDR3 in amino acids: CATRDRQNGELFF. DNA for the CDR3: TGTGCCACCAGAGACAGGCAAAACGGGGAGCTGTTTTTT.

The chain has TRBV28 and TRBJ1-1; D ambiguous. The V gene's germline CDR1 is MDHEN and CDR2 SYDVKM. Trimming took off 6 bases at V and 4 bases at J, with 21 bases between the two ends. The length of the CDR3 is 16 residues. In DNA form, the CDR3 reads TGTGCCAGCAGCTCCTTAGGCCCCCGGAAGAGCACTGAAGCTTTCTTT. Translation: CASSSLGPRKSTEAFF. The full variable domain, rest sourced from reference TRBV28 and TRBJ1-1, is DVKVTQSSRYLVKRTGEKVFLECVQDMDHENMFWYRQDPGLGLRLIYFSYDVKMKEKGDIPEGYSVSREKKERFSLILESASTNQTSMYLCASSSLGPRKSTEAFFGQGTRLTVV.

A few counts support this clone. The chain joins TRBV3-1 (or the pseudogene TRBV3-2) to TRBJ2-7; D ambiguous. Germline V lookup: CDR1 LGHDT, CDR2 YNNKEL (reference sequence). The CDR3 covers 13 residues. The ends were cut back, 5 bases at V and 7 bases at J, with 15 bases in the middle. The chain's CDR3 is CASSSTQVGEQYF. The CDR3 DNA sequence: TGTGCCAGCAGCTCCACCCAAGTGGGAGAGCAGTACTTC.

J is TRBJ2-3 and V is TRBV10-3, with 8 bases lining up with TRBD2. The CDR3 has 15 amino acids. Germline lookup yields CDR1 ENHRY and CDR2 SYGVKD. Losses at the gene ends were 3 bases for V and 4 bases for J; bases not matched to a gene: 6. The CDR3 loop reads CAISEGGRSADTQYF. CDR3 nucleotide sequence: TGTGCCATCAGTGAAGGCGGGAGGTCGGCAGATACGCAGTATTTT.

The gene calls are TRBV14 and TRBJ1-4; no definite D call. Germline V gene data show CDR1 as SGHDN and CDR2 as FVKESK. The V end lost 0 bases, the J end lost 0 bases, and 8 bases lay between the germline ends. This CDR3 is 16 amino acids long. The CDR3 region is CASSQDLLPTNEKLFF. The CDR3 DNA sequence: TGTGCCAGCAGCCAAGATCTCCTTCCAACTAATGAAAAACTGTTTTTT.

This clone was observed once. The chain employs TRBV11-2 and TRBJ2-3; D remains unclear. CDR1 is SGHAT and CDR2 is FQNNGV in the germline V gene. CDR3 length equals 14 residues. V was trimmed by 5 bases and J by 2 bases, leaving 11 bases between them. The CDR3 loop is CASSRGTFTDTQYF. Written as DNA, the CDR3 is TGTGCCAGCAGCCGCGGAACCTTCACAGATACGCAGTATTTT.

The rearrangement uses TRBV14 and TRBJ2-5, with 8 bases aligning to TRBD2. Germline V gene lookup returns CDR1 SGHDN and CDR2 FVKESK. The CDR3 sequence is 15 residues long. V lost 2 bases to trimming and J lost 6 bases; unmatched junction nucleotides: 8. For the CDR3, the DNA is TGTGCCAGCAGCCAACATAGCGGGACTGGGCAGACCCAGTACTTC. Protein sequence: CASSQHSGTGQTQYF.

The table lists this clone with many counts. The rearrangement joins TRBV7-8 to TRBJ2-7; 10 bases align to TRBD1. CDR3 length: 15 residues. Germline V gives CDR1 SGHVS, CDR2 FQNEAQ. Trimming took 5 bases from V and 3 from J; bases not matched to a gene: 7. The CDR3 here is CASSPPGQGIYEQYF. The CDR3 nucleotides read TGTGCCAGCAGCCCTCCGGGACAGGGGATCTACGAGCAGTACTTC.

The V and J genes are TRBV10-2 and TRBJ1-3; the D gene is possibly TRBD1 (6 bases). CDR1 and CDR2 from the germline V gene are WSHSY and SAAADI. This CDR3 is 17 amino acids long. V lost 7 bases to trimming and J lost 2 bases, with 21 bases between them. The CDR3 nucleotides are TGCGCCAGCACCGAAGTAGGGGGGGCACGAACTGGAAACACCATATATTTT. It translates to CASTEVGGARTGNTIYF.

As regards this clone: Other DNA sequences of this sample code for an identical CDR3. This chain links TRBV6-4 with TRBJ1-5; D gene uncertain. This CDR3 contains 13 residues. Trimming shortened V by 6 bases and J by 0 bases, and 6 bases separated the two germline ends. Germline loops: CDR1 MRHNA, CDR2 SNTAGT. The CDR3 nucleotides read TGTGCCAGCAGCTACGATAGCAATCAGCCCCAGCATTTT. Translating gives CASSYDSNQPQHF.

In DNA form, the CDR3 reads TGTGCCAGCAGCCCTGTTTACTACGAGCAGTACTTC. Translated: CASSPVYYEQYF. The chain joins TRBV12-3 or TRBV12-4 to TRBJ2-7; no clear D gene. The CDR3 sequence is 12 residues long. Trimming left V 6 bases short and J 3 bases short, with 9 bases between.